Included here is one TCR beta chain sequence, with context. This record belongs to a study of blood T cell repertoires in COVID-19. Across the study: There were acute and convalescent COVID-19 samples, and they came from the United States, Italy and Spain.

From germline, CDR1 is SGDLS and CDR2 YYNGEE. Trimming removed 0 bases at V and 0 bases at J, with 6 bases between. This CDR3 contains 14 residues. The data were produced by immunoSEQ multiplex PCR, yet TCRdb's version contains in-frame clones alone and is incomplete. The profile shows about 170,000 clones, 80% to 90% of them singletons. This sequence was found in a woman aged 80 or older with acute or convalescent COVID-19. The rearrangement links TRBV9 to TRBJ2-5, with D perhaps matching TRBD1 (6 bases). The specimen was peripheral blood. The CDR3 DNA follows: TGTGCCAGCAGCGTAGGGACAGACCAAGAGACCCAGTACTTC. Translation gives CASSVGTDQETQYF.